This TCR beta chain was sequenced for a study of CD8+ T cells in alopecia areata. As for the study in general: C3H/HeJ donors aged roughly 6-13 months with spontaneous alopecia supplied skin grafted onto roughly 7-11-week-old female C3H/HeJ mice.

In this sample, this clone turned up a few times. Genes here carry mouse names. The CDR3 extends 4 residues past the end of the read, so its final part is completed from the germline J gene. With V trimmed by 0 bases and J by 0 bases, 6 bases remained unmatched. Germline CDR1 and CDR2: NSQYPW and LRSPGD (reference sequence). The CDR3 has 17 amino acids. RNA was isolated and reverse transcribed to cDNA, the sequencing template. Assay: immunoSEQ multiplex PCR; the TCRdb copy retains only in-frame clones and omits some. The table lists 90,000 to 130,000 clones, no singletons, with 20% in the top ten. The material sequenced was lesional skin. The chain recombines TRBV1 with TRBJ2-3, with 7 bases aligning to TRBD2. The TCR originated in a C3H/HeJ mouse with alopecia areata. The mice in this strain carry MHC haplotype H2-k. The CDR3 bases that were read are TGCACCTGCAGTGCAGATCTACCTGGGGGTAGTGCAGAA. This sequence encodes CTCSADLPGGSAE. The CDR3 in its entirety is CTCSADLPGGSAETLYF.